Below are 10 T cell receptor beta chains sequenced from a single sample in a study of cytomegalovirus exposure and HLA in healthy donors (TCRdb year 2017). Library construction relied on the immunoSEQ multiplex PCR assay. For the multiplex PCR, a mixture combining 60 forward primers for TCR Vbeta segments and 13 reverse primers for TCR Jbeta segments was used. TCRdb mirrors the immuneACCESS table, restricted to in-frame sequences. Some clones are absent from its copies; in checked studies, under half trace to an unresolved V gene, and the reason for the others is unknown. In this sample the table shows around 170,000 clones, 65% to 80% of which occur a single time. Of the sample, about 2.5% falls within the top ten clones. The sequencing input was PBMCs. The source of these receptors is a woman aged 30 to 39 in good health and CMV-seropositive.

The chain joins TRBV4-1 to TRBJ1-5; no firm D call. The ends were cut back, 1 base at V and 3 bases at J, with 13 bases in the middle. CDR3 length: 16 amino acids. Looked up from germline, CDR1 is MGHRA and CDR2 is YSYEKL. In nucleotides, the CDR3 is TGCGCCAGCAGCCAAGTTGGGCGGGTTAACAATCAGCCCCAGCATTTT. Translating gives CASSQVGRVNNQPQHF.

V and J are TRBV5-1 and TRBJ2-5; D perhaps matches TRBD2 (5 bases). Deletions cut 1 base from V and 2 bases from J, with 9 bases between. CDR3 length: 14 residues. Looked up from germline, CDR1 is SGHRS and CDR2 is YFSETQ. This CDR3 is CASSLQTGQETQYF. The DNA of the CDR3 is TGCGCCAGCAGCTTGCAAACGGGGCAAGAGACCCAGTACTTC. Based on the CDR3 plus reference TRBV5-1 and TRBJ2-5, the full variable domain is KAGVTQTPRYLIKTRGQQVTLSCSPISGHRSVSWYQQTPGQGLQFLFEYFSETQRNKGNFPGRFSGRQFSNSRSEMNVSTLELGDSALYLCASSLQTGQETQYFGPGTRLLVL.

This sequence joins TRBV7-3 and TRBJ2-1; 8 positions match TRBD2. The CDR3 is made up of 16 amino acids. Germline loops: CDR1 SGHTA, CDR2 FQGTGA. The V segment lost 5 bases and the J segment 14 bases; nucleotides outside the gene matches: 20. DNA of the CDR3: TGTGCCAGCAGCCTAAGTTCCTTCTCGGGGGGGACCCCGAAGTTCTTC. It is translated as CASSLSSFSGGTPKFF.

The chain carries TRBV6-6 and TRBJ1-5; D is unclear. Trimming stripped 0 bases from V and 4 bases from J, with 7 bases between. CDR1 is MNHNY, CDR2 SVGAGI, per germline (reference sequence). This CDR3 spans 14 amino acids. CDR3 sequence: CASSYSGGNQPQHF. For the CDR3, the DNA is TGTGCCAGCAGTTACTCAGGAGGGAATCAGCCCCAGCATTTT.

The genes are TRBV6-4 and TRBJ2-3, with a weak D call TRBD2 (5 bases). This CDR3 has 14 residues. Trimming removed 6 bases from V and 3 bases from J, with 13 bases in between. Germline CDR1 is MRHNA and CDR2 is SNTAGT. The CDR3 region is CASSTRVGTDTQYF. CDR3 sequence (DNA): TGTGCCAGCAGCACTAGGGTGGGTACAGATACGCAGTATTTT.

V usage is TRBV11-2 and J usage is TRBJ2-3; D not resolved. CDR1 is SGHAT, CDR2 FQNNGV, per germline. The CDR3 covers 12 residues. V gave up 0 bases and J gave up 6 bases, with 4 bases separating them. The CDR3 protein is CASSLDQDTQYF. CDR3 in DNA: TGTGCCAGCAGCTTAGATCAGGATACGCAGTATTTT.

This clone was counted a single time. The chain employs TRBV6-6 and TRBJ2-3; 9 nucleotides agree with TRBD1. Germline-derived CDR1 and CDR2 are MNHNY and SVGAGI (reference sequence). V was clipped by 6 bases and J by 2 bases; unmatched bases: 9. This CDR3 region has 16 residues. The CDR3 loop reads CASRRRGQGNTDTQYF. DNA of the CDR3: TGTGCCAGCAGACGGCGTGGACAGGGGAACACAGATACGCAGTATTTT.

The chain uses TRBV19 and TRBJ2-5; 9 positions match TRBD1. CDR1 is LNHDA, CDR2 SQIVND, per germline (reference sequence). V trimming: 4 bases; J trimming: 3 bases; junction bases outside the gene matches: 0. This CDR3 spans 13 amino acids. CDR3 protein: CASSRDREETQYF. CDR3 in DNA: TGTGCCAGTAGTAGGGACAGGGAAGAGACCCAGTACTTC.

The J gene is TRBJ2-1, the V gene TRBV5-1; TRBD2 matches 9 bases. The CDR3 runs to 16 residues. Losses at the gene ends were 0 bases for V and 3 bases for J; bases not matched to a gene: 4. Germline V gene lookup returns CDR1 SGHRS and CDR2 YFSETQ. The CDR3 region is CASSLGLADNYNEQFF. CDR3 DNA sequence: TGCGCCAGCAGCTTGGGACTAGCGGATAACTACAATGAGCAGTTCTTC.

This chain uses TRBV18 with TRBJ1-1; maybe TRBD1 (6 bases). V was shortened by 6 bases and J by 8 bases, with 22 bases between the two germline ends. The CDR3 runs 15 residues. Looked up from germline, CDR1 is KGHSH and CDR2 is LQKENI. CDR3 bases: TGTGCCAGCTCCTCCTCTACTCCGGGACAAGTCGAAGCTTTCTTT. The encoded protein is CASSSSTPGQVEAFF.